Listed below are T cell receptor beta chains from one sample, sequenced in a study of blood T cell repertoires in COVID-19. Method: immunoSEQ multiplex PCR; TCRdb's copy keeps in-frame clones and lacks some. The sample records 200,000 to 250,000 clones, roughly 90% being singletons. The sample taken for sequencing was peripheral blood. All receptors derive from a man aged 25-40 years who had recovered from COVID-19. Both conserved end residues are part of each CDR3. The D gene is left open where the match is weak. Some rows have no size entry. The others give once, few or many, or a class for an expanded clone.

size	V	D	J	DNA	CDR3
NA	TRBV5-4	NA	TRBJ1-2	TGTGCCAGCAGCTTGGTTCGGGGGTTAGACTATGGCTACACCTTC	CASSLVRGLDYGYTF
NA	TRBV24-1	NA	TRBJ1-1	TGTGCCACCAGTGATTTAGTCAAGGGGCGGAACACTGAAGCTTTCTTT	CATSDLVKGRNTEAFF
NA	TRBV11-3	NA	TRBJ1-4	TGTGCCAGCAGCTTAGGCCTGGGCACTAATGAAAAACTGTTTTTT	CASSLGLGTNEKLFF
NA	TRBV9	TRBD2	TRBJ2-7	TGTGCCAGCAGCGTTTCTAGCGGGGGAATAGGGCAGTACTTC	CASSVSSGGIGQYF
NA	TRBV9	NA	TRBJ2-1	TGTGCCAGCAGCGGACAGATAGATTACAATGAGCAGTTCTTC	CASSGQIDYNEQFF
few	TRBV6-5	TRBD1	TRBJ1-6	TGTGCCAGCCAACGGGACAGTTCACCCCTCCACTTT	CASQRDSSPLHF
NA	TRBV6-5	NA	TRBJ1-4	TGTGCCAGCAGTTACTCTCCTATTTCAAATGAAAAACTGTTTTTT	CASSYSPISNEKLFF
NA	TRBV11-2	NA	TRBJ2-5	TGTGCCAGCAGCTTAAATACCGGGGAGGACGGGGAGACCCAGTACTTC	CASSLNTGEDGETQYF
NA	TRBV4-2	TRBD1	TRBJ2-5	TGTGCCAGCAGCCCGGGACAGGGGGTTTGGGAGACCCAGTACTTC	CASSPGQGVWETQYF
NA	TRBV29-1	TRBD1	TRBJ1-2	TGCAGCGTCGGACGACAGGGCTATGGGGGCTACACCTTC	CSVGRQGYGGYTF
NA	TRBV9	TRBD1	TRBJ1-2	TGTGCCAGCCGATCCCGGGACAGATATGGCTACACCTTC	CASRSRDRYGYTF
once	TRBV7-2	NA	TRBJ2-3	TGTGCCAGCAGCTTTACTAGTGACGATACGCAGTATTTT	CASSFTSDDTQYF
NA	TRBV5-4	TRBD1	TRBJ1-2	TGTGCCAGCAGAGGGACAGGGGGGGAAGGCTACACCTTC	CASRGTGGEGYTF
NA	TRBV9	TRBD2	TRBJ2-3	TGTGCCAGCAGCCTTCAATCATCCTGGGGGGGACTAGTACCAGATACGCAGTATTTT	CASSLQSSWGGLVPDTQYF
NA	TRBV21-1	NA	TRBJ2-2	TGTGCCAGCAGCATACACTCGACAGGGCCAATCCGGCCGACGGAGCTGTTTTTT	CASSIHSTGPIRPTELFF
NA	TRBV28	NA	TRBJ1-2	TGTGCCAGCAGCTTACAGGGTAATGGCTACACCTTC	CASSLQGNGYTF
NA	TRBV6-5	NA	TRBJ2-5	TGTGCCAGCACCGGCCGACTAGGGGAGACCCAGTACTTC	CASTGRLGETQYF
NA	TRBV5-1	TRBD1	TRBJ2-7	TGCGCCAGCAGCTCACCGCCGGGACAGGGCTACGAGCAGTACTTC	CASSSPPGQGYEQYF
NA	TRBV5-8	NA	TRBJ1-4	TGTGCCAGCAGCCAGCCCAAGGGACGGCGGACAGTTTCAAATGAAAAACTGTTTTTT	CASSQPKGRRTVSNEKLFF
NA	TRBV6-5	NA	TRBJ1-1	TGTGCCAGCAGTTACTCGAGAACAGGAGAAGCTTTCTTT	CASSYSRTGEAFF
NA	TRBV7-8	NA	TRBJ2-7	TGTGCCAGCAGCCGACGGACTGTAGGGTACGAGCAGTACTTC	CASSRRTVGYEQYF
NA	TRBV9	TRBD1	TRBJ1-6	TGTGCCAGCAGCGTAGCTGGACAGGGAAATTCACCCCTCCACTTT	CASSVAGQGNSPLHF
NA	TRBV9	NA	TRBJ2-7	TGTGCCAGCAGCAATCGACAGGGACTGAGCTCCTACGAGCAGTACTTC	CASSNRQGLSSYEQYF
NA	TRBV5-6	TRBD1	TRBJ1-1	TGTGCCAGCAGCTTCCAGGGGGTCACTGAAGCTTTCTTT	CASSFQGVTEAFF
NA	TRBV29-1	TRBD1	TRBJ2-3	TGCAGCGTTGGAAGACAGGGGGATACGCAGTATTTT	CSVGRQGDTQYF
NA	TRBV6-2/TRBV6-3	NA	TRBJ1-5	TGTGCCAGCAGTTGGGCACGAAATCAGCCCCAGCATTTT	CASSWARNQPQHF
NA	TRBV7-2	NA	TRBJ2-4	TGTGCCAGCAGCTTGTTTGTGGGGGCAGGGCTAGCCAAAAACATTCAGTACTTC	CASSLFVGAGLAKNIQYF
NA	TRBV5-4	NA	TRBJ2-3	TGTGCCAGCAGCTTGGATCCGCGGCCCACAGATACGCAGTATTTT	CASSLDPRPTDTQYF
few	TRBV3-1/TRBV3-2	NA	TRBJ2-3	TGTGCCAGCAGCCTCGGGATCGGGGGGCAGGGAGATACGCAGTATTTT	CASSLGIGGQGDTQYF
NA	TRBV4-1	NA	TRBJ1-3	TGCGCCAGCAGCCACCCCGGGGGAAACGGAAACACCATATATTTT	CASSHPGGNGNTIYF
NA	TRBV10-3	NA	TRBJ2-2	TGTGCCATAGTGACTCGAGACACCGGGGAGCTGTTTTTT	CAIVTRDTGELFF
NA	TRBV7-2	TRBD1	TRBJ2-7	TGTGCCAGCAGCTTAGCGAACAGGGGGTTCGACGAGCAGTACTTC	CASSLANRGFDEQYF
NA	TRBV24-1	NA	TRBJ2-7	TGTGCCACGGGCGAGTCGTACGAGCAGTACTTC	CATGESYEQYF
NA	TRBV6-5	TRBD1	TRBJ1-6	TGTGCCTGCGGGGACAGCTTTAATTCACCCCTCCACTTT	CACGDSFNSPLHF
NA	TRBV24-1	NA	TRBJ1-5	TGTGCCACCAGTGATTCGCGGGGGACACAGAATCAGCCCCAGCATTTT	CATSDSRGTQNQPQHF
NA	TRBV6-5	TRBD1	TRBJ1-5	TGTGCCAGCAGACCCCAGGGGGATAGCAATCAGCCCCAGCATTTT	CASRPQGDSNQPQHF
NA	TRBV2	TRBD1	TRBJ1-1	TGTGCCAGCAGTGTCGGACAGGGTTCTTCAGAAGCTTTCTTT	CASSVGQGSSEAFF
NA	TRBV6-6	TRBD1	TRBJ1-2	TGTGCCAGCAGTTCCGGGACAGGACTCTATGGCTACACCTTC	CASSSGTGLYGYTF
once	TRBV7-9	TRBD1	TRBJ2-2	TGTGCCAGCAGCTTGCGACAGGGAAACGGGGAGCTGTTTTTT	CASSLRQGNGELFF
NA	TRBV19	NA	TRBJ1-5	TGTGCCAGTACCCGCGCGGGGCAGGGATGGAATCAGCCCCAGCATTTT	CASTRAGQGWNQPQHF
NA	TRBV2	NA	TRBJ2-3	TGTGCCAGCAGTGAGTGGGGGAGGGATACGCAGTATTTT	CASSEWGRDTQYF
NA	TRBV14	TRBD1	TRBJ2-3	TGTGCCAGCAGCCCCCGGGACAGCCGCACAGATACGCAGTATTTT	CASSPRDSRTDTQYF
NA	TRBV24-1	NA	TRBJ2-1	TGTGCCACCAATGGGGGCGGGAATGAGCAGTTCTTC	CATNGGGNEQFF
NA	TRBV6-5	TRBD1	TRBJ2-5	TGTGCCACCTCGGGACAGGCGTTAGAGACCCAGTACTTC	CATSGQALETQYF